Presented here are 21 T cell receptor beta chains from one specimen sequenced in a study of blood T cell repertoires in COVID-19. The table came from immunoSEQ multiplex PCR; TCRdb's copy has only in-frame clones and leaves some out. The sample records roughly 210,000 clones, about 85% being singletons. What was sequenced was peripheral blood. These receptors were obtained from a man between 65 and 85 years old with acute or convalescent COVID-19.

The chain recombines TRBV6-5 with TRBJ2-7; tentative D call: TRBD1 (6 bases). The CDR3 length is 11 residues. Germline V gives CDR1 MNHEY, CDR2 SVGAGI. With 10 bases removed from V and 3 bases from J, the gap between germline ends came to 10 bases. CDR3 region: CAILQGYEQYF. The DNA of the CDR3 is TGTGCCATTCTACAGGGCTACGAGCAGTACTTC.

The chain employs TRBV5-1 and TRBJ2-7, with D tentatively TRBD2 (5 bases). Looked up from germline, CDR1 is SGHRS and CDR2 is YFSETQ. Deletions cut 3 bases from V and 7 bases from J, with 8 bases between. This CDR3 region has 11 residues. Here the CDR3 DNA reads TGCGCCAGCAGCTACGGGGAGGAGCAGTACTTC. This gives the protein CASSYGEEQYF.

V and J are TRBV10-3 and TRBJ1-2, with 7 bases that match TRBD1. The CDR3 contains 16 residues. CDR1 ENHRY and CDR2 SYGVKD come from the germline V gene. The junction had 12 bases not matched to a gene; V was cut back by 0 bases and J by 8 bases. The CDR3 reads CAISESGSGGIGGYTF. The CDR3 region has the DNA TGTGCCATCAGTGAGTCTGGGTCAGGGGGAATAGGAGGCTACACCTTC.

J is TRBJ2-7 and V is TRBV7-9; possibly TRBD1 for D (6 bases). The V end was cut by 5 bases, the J end by 10 bases, with 12 bases between. Germline CDR1 reads SEHNR; CDR2 reads FQNEAQ (reference sequence). The CDR3 totals 11 residues. The CDR3 loop reads CASSLRTAQYF. The CDR3, as DNA: TGTGCCAGCAGCCTACGGACAGCTCAGTACTTC.

The rearrangement links TRBV7-2 to TRBJ2-3, with a possible D match to TRBD1 (8 bases). The CDR3 runs to 17 residues. V shed 6 bases and J shed 1 base, with 20 bases lying between them. Germline CDR1 is SGHTA and CDR2 is FQGNSA. The CDR3 bases are TGTGCCAGCAGGCGCTCTACAGGGGGGGTGGGCACAGATACGCAGTATTTT. As protein: CASRRSTGGVGTDTQYF. The whole variable domain, filled in from reference TRBV7-2 and TRBJ2-3, reads GAGVSQSPSNKVTEKGKDVELRCDPISGHTALYWYRQSLGQGLEFLIYFQGNSAPDKSGLPSDRFSAERTGGSVSTLTIQRTQQEDSAVYLCASRRSTGGVGTDTQYFGPGTRLTVL.

The J gene is TRBJ1-5, the V gene TRBV2; TRBD1 matches 7 bases. The CDR3 is 15 residues long. With V trimmed by 5 bases and J by 6 bases, 10 bases remained unmatched. Germline lookup yields CDR1 SNHLY and CDR2 FYNNEI. CDR3 sequence: CASSRRQGTGQPQHF. In nucleotides, the CDR3 is TGTGCCAGCAGTAGGAGACAGGGCACCGGTCAGCCCCAGCATTTT.

The gene calls are TRBV5-4 and TRBJ2-7; 8 nucleotides line up with TRBD1. The V segment lost 0 bases and the J segment 5 bases; nucleotides outside the gene matches: 13. The germline gives CDR1 SGHNT, CDR2 YYREEE (reference sequence). This CDR3 has 17 amino acids. CDR3 loop: CASSLVVRTGLYHEQYF. DNA for the CDR3: TGTGCCAGCAGCTTGGTTGTCCGGACAGGGCTTTACCACGAGCAGTACTTC.

The gene calls are TRBV28 and TRBJ2-7; D not certain. This CDR3 has 11 amino acids. Trimming took 9 bases from V and 2 from J, leaving 8 bases between them. Germline V gene sequence: CDR1 MDHEN, CDR2 SYDVKM. CDR3 in amino acids: CASRETYEQYF. The CDR3 coding sequence is TGTGCCAGTAGAGAAACCTACGAGCAGTACTTC.

The chain combines TRBV5-4 with TRBJ1-2; TRBD1 agrees at 7 bases. V shed 4 bases, J shed 0 bases, and the junction held 9 bases outside the gene matches. CDR3 size: 16 residues. The germline CDR1 and CDR2 sequences are SGHNT and YYREEE (reference sequence). The CDR3 nucleotides are TGTGCCAGCAGCCCGGGACTTGGACAGGCTAACTATGGCTACACCTTC. This encodes CASSPGLGQANYGYTF.

The chain recombines TRBV4-3 with TRBJ1-4; D is undetermined. V was clipped by 0 bases and J by 5 bases, with 10 bases between them. The CDR3 has 15 amino acids. Germline CDR1 is LGHNA and CDR2 is YSLEER. The CDR3 DNA sequence: TGCGCCAGCAGCCAAGAAGCGGGGAGGAATGAAAAACTGTTTTTT. It encodes CASSQEAGRNEKLFF.

The rearrangement joins TRBV5-1 to TRBJ2-1; TRBD1 matches 11 bases. The CDR3 runs to 16 residues. V gave up 4 bases and J gave up 7 bases; unmatched junction bases: 10. CDR1 is SGHRS, CDR2 YFSETQ, per germline. The CDR3 coding sequence is TGCGCCAGCAGCCCCCCGTCCGGGACAGGGGGGAATGAGCAGTTCTTC. Protein: CASSPPSGTGGNEQFF. The full variable domain, with the rest looked up from reference TRBV5-1 and TRBJ2-1, is KAGVTQTPRYLIKTRGQQVTLSCSPISGHRSVSWYQQTPGQGLQFLFEYFSETQRNKGNFPGRFSGRQFSNSRSEMNVSTLELGDSALYLCASSPPSGTGGNEQFFGPGTRLTVL.

The V gene is TRBV29-1, the J gene TRBJ1-1; D remains unclear. The CDR3 extends over 12 amino acids. In germline, CDR1 is SQVTM, CDR2 ANQGSEA. The V and J ends lost 4 bases and 4 bases respectively, with 10 bases between them. The CDR3 loop is CSVAGSSTEAFF. The CDR3 nucleotides are TGCAGCGTTGCAGGATCGAGCACTGAAGCTTTCTTT.

On this clone: Other DNA sequences in the same sample also yield this CDR3. The chain couples TRBV28 to TRBJ1-2; TRBD1 is a possible D gene (5 bases). Trimming removed 5 bases from V and 4 bases from J, with 11 bases in between. The V gene's germline CDR1 is MDHEN and CDR2 SYDVKM. The CDR3 is 13 residues long. CDR3 sequence: CASSTTASYGYTF. The DNA of the CDR3 is TGTGCCAGCAGTACGACAGCGAGCTATGGCTACACCTTC.

This chain connects TRBV19 to TRBJ2-2; D not certain. CDR3 size: 12 residues. In germline, CDR1 is LNHDA, CDR2 SQIVND (reference sequence). V lost 6 bases to trimming and J lost 4 bases, with 6 bases between them. CDR3 DNA sequence: TGTGCCAGTAGACAGTTCACCGGGGAGCTGTTTTTT. This encodes CASRQFTGELFF.

The rearrangement links TRBV4-3 to TRBJ2-7; D not certain. Germline V lookup: CDR1 LGHNA, CDR2 YSLEER. The germline V and J ends were trimmed by 5 bases and 2 bases, with 10 bases remaining between them. CDR3 length equals 13 residues. The DNA for the CDR3 is TGCGCCAGCAGCATCCACAGAGCCTACGAGCAGTACTTC. Translated, it gives CASSIHRAYEQYF.

The genes are TRBV2 and TRBJ2-2; the match to TRBD1 covers 7 bases. Germline loops: CDR1 SNHLY, CDR2 FYNNEI. CDR3 length equals 15 residues. The V segment lost 4 bases and the J segment 6 bases; nucleotides outside the gene matches: 8. CDR3 in DNA: TGTGCCAGCAGTGTGCCGCGTCAGGGGGCCGGGGAGCTGTTTTTT. Protein: CASSVPRQGAGELFF.

The count of this clone is one. The chain employs TRBV5-6 and TRBJ1-6; D may be TRBD1 (5 bases). Germline-derived CDR1 and CDR2 are SGHDT and YYEEEE. Deletions cut 4 bases from V and 6 bases from J, with 20 bases between. The CDR3 consists of 17 residues. This chain's CDR3 is CASSLLTTGILNSPLHF. CDR3 bases: TGTGCCAGCAGCCTACTAACTACAGGCATTCTTAATTCACCCCTCCACTTT.

This chain links TRBV3-1 (or the pseudogene TRBV3-2) with TRBJ1-2, with a possible D match to TRBD1 (5 bases). There are 14 residues in the CDR3. V lost 0 bases and J lost 8, with 13 bases in between. CDR1 is LGHDT and CDR2 is YNNKEL in the germline V gene (reference sequence). CDR3 coding DNA: TGTGCCAGCAGCCAAGACAGGACACCGGCGGGCTACACCTTC. It yields the protein CASSQDRTPAGYTF.

V is TRBV7-2 and J is TRBJ2-3; 11 nucleotides align to TRBD2. The V segment lost 4 bases and the J segment 2 bases; nucleotides outside the gene matches: 8. The germline gives CDR1 SGHTA, CDR2 FQGNSA. The CDR3 loop spans 17 amino acids. As DNA, the CDR3 is TGTGCCAGCAGCTCGACACTAGCGGGAGAAGTCACAGATACGCAGTATTTT. It yields the protein CASSSTLAGEVTDTQYF.

This rearrangement joins TRBV18 to TRBJ1-6; D is unclear. The germline V gene has CDR1 KGHSH and CDR2 LQKENI. The germline V and J ends were trimmed by 3 bases and 15 bases, with 18 bases remaining between them. The CDR3 is 14 residues long. The CDR3 region has the DNA TGTGCCAGCTCACCCCCTGGCGACTACAGACACCTCCACTTT. The encoded protein is CASSPPGDYRHLHF.

The count of this clone is one. This chain joins TRBV12-5 and TRBJ1-1; possibly TRBD1 for D (5 bases). The germline gives CDR1 LGHNT, CDR2 FRNRAP. Trimming cost V 0 bases and J 2 bases, with 13 bases left between them. The CDR3 has 16 amino acids. CDR3 residues: CASGLVLGQVNTEAFF. DNA of the CDR3: TGTGCTAGTGGTTTGGTACTGGGGCAGGTAAACACTGAAGCTTTCTTT.